The 15 T cell receptor beta chains presented below share a single source sample, sequenced in a study of beta chain features in type 1 diabetes. The investigators reverse transcribed all of the isolated RNA, so they sequenced expressed TCRB transcripts. Only in-frame clones appear in the TCRdb table, and some are missing; sequencing was by immunoSEQ multiplex PCR. The table records under 850,000 clones, roughly 13% of them present only once. No antigen is known for these receptors. Findings and caveats of the study: People with Type 1 diabetes carried modestly yet significantly shorter TCRB CDR3s in all four CD4+ subsets.

Input material: naive CD4+ T cells from blood. These receptors were obtained from a man younger than 35 with type 1 diabetes.

The chain has TRBV28 and TRBJ1-2; 7 nucleotides align to TRBD1. CDR3 length: 14 amino acids. The V segment lost 4 bases and the J segment 7 bases; nucleotides outside the gene matches: 9. The germline V gene has CDR1 MDHEN and CDR2 SYDVKM. CDR3 sequence (DNA): TGTGCCAGCAGTTCATCCGCAGGGGGATTTGGCTACACCTTC. Its protein is CASSSSAGGFGYTF.

V is TRBV14 and J is TRBJ1-2, with D possibly TRBD1 on 5 matching bases. This CDR3 contains 14 residues. CDR1 SGHDN and CDR2 FVKESK come from the germline V gene. V dropped 4 bases and J dropped 4 bases, with 13 bases sitting between them. Written as DNA, the CDR3 is TGTGCCAGCAGCCCTGCTGGGGGAGTCTATGGCTACACCTTC. Its protein product is CASSPAGGVYGYTF.

The genes are TRBV19 and TRBJ2-4; D perhaps matches TRBD2 (7 bases). Germline CDR1 LNHDA, CDR2 SQIVND (reference sequence). The length of the CDR3 is 16 residues. V lost 0 bases and J lost 3, with 12 bases in between. CDR3 residues: CASSIEAGAFKNIQYF. The DNA of the CDR3 is TGTGCCAGTAGTATAGAGGCGGGGGCCTTCAAAAACATTCAGTACTTC.

This chain links TRBV30 with TRBJ1-1; D is ambiguous. Deletions cut 2 bases from V and 1 base from J, with 11 bases between. The CDR3 totals 14 residues. CDR1 is GTSNPN, CDR2 SVGIG, per germline (reference sequence). The CDR3 region has the DNA TGTGCCTGGAGTATCGGCCAGAGGAACACTGAAGCTTTCTTT. Translated: CAWSIGQRNTEAFF.

V gene TRBV4-1 combines with J gene TRBJ2-3, with TRBD1 matching 11 bases. This CDR3 comprises 15 residues. Germline V gene lookup returns CDR1 MGHRA and CDR2 YSYEKL. J gave up 4 bases and V 2 bases, and 2 bases lay outside the gene matches. The CDR3 is CASSQRTGGADTQYF. DNA of the CDR3: TGCGCCAGCAGCCAAAGGACAGGGGGCGCAGATACGCAGTATTTT.

In DNA form, the CDR3 reads TGCGCCAGCAGCCCCCGGGCCAGCGGGGGCCACAATGAGCAGTTCTTC. Translation: CASSPRASGGHNEQFF. The rearrangement uses TRBV5-1 and TRBJ2-1, with 8 bases fitting TRBD2. The CDR3 contains 16 residues. CDR1 is SGHRS, CDR2 YFSETQ, per germline. The trim removed 4 bases at V and 5 bases at J, leaving 11 bases unmatched.

The rearrangement links TRBV9 to TRBJ2-5; D tentatively reads TRBD1 or TRBD2 (5 bases each). CDR3 length: 15 amino acids. The V gene lost 2 bases and the J gene lost 5 bases, with 16 bases spanning the gap. Germline loops: CDR1 SGDLS, CDR2 YYNGEE. The CDR3 region is CASSVGAVWDETQYF. The CDR3 bases are TGTGCCAGCAGCGTCGGGGCCGTTTGGGATGAGACCCAGTACTTC.

Only a few counts were recorded for this clone. The chain couples TRBV27 to TRBJ2-3, with 13 bases lining up with TRBD2. Germline assignment: CDR1 MNHEY and CDR2 SMNVEV (reference sequence). The junction had 2 bases not matched to a gene; V was cut back by 0 bases and J by 5 bases. The CDR3 is made up of 16 amino acids. The CDR3, as DNA: TGTGCCAGCAGTTTATCACTAGCGGGGGGGCAAGATACGCAGTATTTT. Translation: CASSLSLAGGQDTQYF.

The chain combines TRBV27 with TRBJ2-1; D perhaps matches TRBD2 (6 bases). V was clipped by 2 bases and J by 8 bases, with 13 bases between them. CDR3 length equals 14 residues. Germline assignment: CDR1 MNHEY and CDR2 SMNVEV (reference sequence). CDR3 DNA: TGTGCCAGCAGTTTAAGGCGGGGTAGCGATGAGCAGTTCTTC. It translates to CASSLRRGSDEQFF.

In this sample, this clone turned up once. The CDR3 sequence is CAWSVRQGRGEAFF. The DNA for the CDR3 is TGTGCCTGGAGTGTAAGACAGGGGAGGGGTGAAGCTTTCTTT. The rearrangement uses TRBV30 and TRBJ1-1; the match to TRBD1 covers 8 bases. J was trimmed by 7 bases and V by 0 bases; bases with no gene match: 7. The V gene's germline CDR1 is GTSNPN and CDR2 SVGIG (reference sequence). The CDR3 extends over 14 amino acids.

The chain recombines TRBV7-3 with TRBJ1-6; unclear D gene. Looked up from germline, CDR1 is SGHTA and CDR2 is FQGTGA. This CDR3 region has 15 residues. V lost 4 bases, J lost 1 base, and 8 bases lay in between. In DNA, the CDR3 is TGTGCCAGCAGCTCAGACACTTCCTATAATTCACCCCTCCACTTT. Translation: CASSSDTSYNSPLHF. The entire variable domain, with the rest obtained from reference TRBV7-3 and TRBJ1-6, is as follows: GAGVSQTPSNKVTEKGKYVELRCDPISGHTALYWYRQSLGQGPEFLIYFQGTGAADDSGLPNDRFFAVRPEGSVSTLKIQRTERGDSAVYLCASSSDTSYNSPLHFGNGTRLTVT.

This clone has more than one count but fewer than ten. The chain uses TRBV28 and TRBJ2-1; 10 bases are shared with TRBD1. Germline V gives CDR1 MDHEN, CDR2 SYDVKM. The CDR3 totals 15 residues. V shed 4 bases, J shed 5 bases, and the junction held 5 bases outside the gene matches. CDR3 loop: CASSSGDRGNNEQFF. The CDR3 nucleotides are TGTGCCAGCAGTTCAGGGGACAGGGGTAACAATGAGCAGTTCTTC.

This chain connects TRBV4-1 to TRBJ2-7; D is unclear. This CDR3 contains 15 residues. V was trimmed by 3 bases and J by 0 bases, leaving 12 bases between them. Germline values: CDR1 MGHRA, CDR2 YSYEKL. The CDR3 coding sequence is TGCGCCAGCAGCCAGGAAGAGGTGAGCTCCTACGAGCAGTACTTC. As protein: CASSQEEVSSYEQYF.

This clone has just a few counts. The V gene is TRBV9, the J gene TRBJ2-4; 7 bases fit TRBD1. The CDR3 has 17 residues. The J segment lost 0 bases and the V segment lost 0 bases, leaving 6 bases of the junction unmatched. Germline loops: CDR1 SGDLS, CDR2 YYNGEE. CDR3 region: CASSVAGQVLAKNIQYF. DNA for the CDR3: TGTGCCAGCAGCGTAGCCGGACAGGTTCTAGCCAAAAACATTCAGTACTTC. Based on the CDR3 plus reference TRBV9 and TRBJ2-4, the full variable domain is DSGVTQTPKHLITATGQRVTLRCSPRSGDLSVYWYQQSLDQGLQFLIQYYNGEERAKGNILERFSAQQFPDLHSELNLSSLELGDSALYFCASSVAGQVLAKNIQYFGAGTRLSVL.

This clone was recorded a few times. The gene calls are TRBV7-9 and TRBJ2-5; D uncertain. V was clipped by 5 bases and J by 5 bases, with 6 bases between them. The length of the CDR3 is 11 residues. Germline V gene sequence: CDR1 SEHNR, CDR2 FQNEAQ (reference sequence). The CDR3 DNA reads TGTGCCAGCAGCCCCCATGAGACCCAGTACTTC. Its protein product is CASSPHETQYF.